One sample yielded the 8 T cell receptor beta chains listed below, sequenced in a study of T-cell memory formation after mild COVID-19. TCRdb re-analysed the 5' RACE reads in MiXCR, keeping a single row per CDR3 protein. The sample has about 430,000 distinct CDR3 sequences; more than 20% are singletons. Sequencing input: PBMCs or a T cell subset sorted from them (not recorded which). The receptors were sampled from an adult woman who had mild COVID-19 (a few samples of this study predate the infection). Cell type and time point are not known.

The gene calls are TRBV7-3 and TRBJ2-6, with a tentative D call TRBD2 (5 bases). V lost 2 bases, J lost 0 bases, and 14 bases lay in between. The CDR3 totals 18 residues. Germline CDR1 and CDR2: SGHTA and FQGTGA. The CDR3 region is CASSLEAPSHSGANVLTF. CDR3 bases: TGTGCCAGCAGCTTAGAGGCCCCTAGCCACTCTGGGGCCAACGTCCTGACTTTC.

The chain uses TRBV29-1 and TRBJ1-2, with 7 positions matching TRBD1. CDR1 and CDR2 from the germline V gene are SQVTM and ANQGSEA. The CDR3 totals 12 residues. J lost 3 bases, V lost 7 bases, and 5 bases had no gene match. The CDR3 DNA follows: TGCAGCGGGACTGGGACAGACTATGGCTACACCTTC. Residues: CSGTGTDYGYTF. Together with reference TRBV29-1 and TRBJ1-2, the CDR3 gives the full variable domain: SAVISQKPSRDICQRGTSLTIQCQVDSQVTMMFWYRQQPGQSLTLIATANQGSEATYESGFVIDKFPISRPNLTFSTLTVSNMSPEDSSIYLCSGTGTDYGYTFGSGTRLTVV.

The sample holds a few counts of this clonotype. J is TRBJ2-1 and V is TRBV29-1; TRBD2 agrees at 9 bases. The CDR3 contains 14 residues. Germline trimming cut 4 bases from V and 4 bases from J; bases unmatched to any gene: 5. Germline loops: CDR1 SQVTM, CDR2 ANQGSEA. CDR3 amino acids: CSVVSGGSYNEQFF. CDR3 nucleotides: TGCAGCGTTGTTAGCGGGGGCTCATACAATGAGCAGTTCTTC.

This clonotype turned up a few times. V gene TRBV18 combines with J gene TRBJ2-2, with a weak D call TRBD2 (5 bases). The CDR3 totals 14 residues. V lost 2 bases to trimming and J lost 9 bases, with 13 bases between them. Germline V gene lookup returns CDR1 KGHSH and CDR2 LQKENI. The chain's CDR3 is CASSPSAGSRELFF. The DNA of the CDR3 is TGTGCCAGCTCACCATCCGCGGGTTCAAGGGAGCTGTTTTTT.

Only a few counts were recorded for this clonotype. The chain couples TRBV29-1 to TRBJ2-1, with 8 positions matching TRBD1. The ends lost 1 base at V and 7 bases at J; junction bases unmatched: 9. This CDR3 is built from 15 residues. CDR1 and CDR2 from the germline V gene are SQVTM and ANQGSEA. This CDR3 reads CSVEARTGWGNEQFF. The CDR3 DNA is TGCAGCGTTGAAGCCAGGACAGGGTGGGGGAATGAGCAGTTCTTC.

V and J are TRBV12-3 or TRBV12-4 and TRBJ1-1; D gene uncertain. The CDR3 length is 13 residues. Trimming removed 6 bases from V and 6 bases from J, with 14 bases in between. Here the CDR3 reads CASSSTSGAEAFF. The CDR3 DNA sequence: TGTGCCAGCAGCTCAACAAGTGGCGCTGAAGCTTTCTTT.

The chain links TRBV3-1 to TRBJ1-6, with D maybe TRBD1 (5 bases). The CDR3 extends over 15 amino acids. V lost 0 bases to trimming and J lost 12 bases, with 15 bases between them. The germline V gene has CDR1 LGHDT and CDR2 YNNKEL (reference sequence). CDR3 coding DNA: TGTGCCAGCAGCCAAGAATCCGTGGGGACGTTACCCCTCCACTTT. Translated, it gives CASSQESVGTLPLHF.

The CDR3 region has the DNA TGCAGTGCTAGTCGATCCGTCTACAATGAGCAGTTCTTC. Its protein is CSASRSVYNEQFF. The chain joins TRBV20-1 to TRBJ2-1; D remains unclear. Trimming removed 3 bases at V and 3 bases at J, with 9 bases between. This CDR3 is built from 13 residues. The germline V gene has CDR1 DFQATT and CDR2 SNEGSKA (reference sequence).